This T cell receptor (beta chain) originates from a study of CD8+ T cells in alopecia areata. Points on this clone: The antigen remains undetermined.

Germline V gene data show CDR1 as SGHRS and CDR2 as YFSETQ. The length of the CDR3 is 15 residues. V shed 4 bases and J 2 bases; nucleotides not matched to a gene: 4. Whole-study findings and limits: Scalp clonality, together with expanded CD8+ clones among the top 100, fell significantly with tofacitinib. As there was one nonresponder, how baseline CD8+ expansion relates to response remains uncertain. Affected scalp, especially in alopecia totalis/universalis, had a higher clonality than normal scalp did.

The treatment was: oral pan-JAK inhibitor, 5-10 mg twice daily. cDNA reverse transcribed from extracted RNA served as the sequencing template. This table comes from immunoSEQ multiplex PCR, and its TCRdb copy is limited to in-frame clones, with some not included. Of a few hundred thousand clones listed, approximately 57% are singletons. The chain is built from TRBV5-1 and TRBJ2-3, with 10 nucleotides matching TRBD2. Here the sequenced sample was CD4+ T cells sorted from blood, taken at week 4, from a patient treated with tofacitinib. The TCR sequence derives from a human donor with alopecia areata. The CDR3 spells CASSLGTSDTDTQYF. In DNA, the CDR3 is TGCGCCAGCAGCCTAGGGACTAGCGACACAGATACGCAGTATTTT. The full variable domain, its missing parts supplied by reference TRBV5-1 and TRBJ2-3, is KAGVTQTPRYLIKTRGQQVTLSCSPISGHRSVSWYQQTPGQGLQFLFEYFSETQRNKGNFPGRFSGRQFSNSRSEMNVSTLELGDSALYLCASSLGTSDTDTQYFGPGTRLTVL.